These 8 T cell receptor beta chains were sequenced from one sample in a study of T cell repertoires in cytomegalovirus infection. The antigens these receptors bind are not known. TCRdb re-called the reads through MiXCR, storing one row per CDR3 protein. The sample has some 940,000 distinct CDR3 sequences, 25% to 40% seen once. Specimen: cultured CD8+ T cells from PBMCs, collected from culture after CMV antigen stimulation. Receptor source: a human donor in good health (CMV status not recorded). Some clones in this sample may be carry-over from other donors' samples.

Regarding this clonotype: One end of the junction does not line up with germline, which may come from a read error. The chain is built from TRBV25-1 and TRBJ2-7; TRBD2 might be the D (5 bases). CDR3 length: 13 residues. The germline CDR1 and CDR2 sequences are MGHDK and SYGVNS. CDR3 amino acids: CASSEFFEGRLTF. Here the CDR3 DNA reads TGTGCCAGCAGTGAATTCTTCGAGGGCAGACTGACCTTC.

This clonotype has a count of ten or more. The rearrangement links TRBV19 to TRBJ2-7; weak D call: TRBD1 (6 bases). Germline CDR1 LNHDA, CDR2 SQIVND (reference sequence). The V end was cut by 4 bases, the J end by 0 bases, with 16 bases between. The CDR3 runs to 16 residues. This chain's CDR3 is CASSTLQGLSSYEQYF. The CDR3 region has the DNA TGTGCCAGTAGTACCTTACAGGGTCTCAGCTCCTACGAGCAGTACTTC.

This clonotype was detected a few times. The J gene is TRBJ2-1, the V gene TRBV6-8; D possibly corresponds to TRBD1 (6 bases). CDR3 length equals 12 residues. Germline V lookup: CDR1 MNHGY, CDR2 SAAAGT. V lost 5 bases to trimming and J lost 9 bases, with 11 bases between them. CDR3 sequence: CASSKRGIEQFF. DNA for the CDR3: TGTGCCAGCAGTAAGAGGGGGATTGAGCAGTTCTTC.

A few counts support this clonotype. The gene calls are TRBV13 and TRBJ2-1; D is perhaps TRBD2 (5 bases). The CDR3 has 15 residues. V was pared by 4 bases and J by 8 bases, with 18 bases between. Germline loops: CDR1 PRHDT, CDR2 FYEKMQ (reference sequence). The CDR3 nucleotides read TGTGCCAGCAGCTCCGGACTCCCCGGCGACCATGAGCAGTTCTTC. This sequence encodes CASSSGLPGDHEQFF.

This clonotype showed up many times. CDR3 residues: CASSPYRAADSPLHF. For the CDR3, the DNA is TGTGCCAGCAGCCCGTACAGGGCTGCTGACTCACCCCTCCACTTT. This rearrangement joins TRBV7-2 to TRBJ1-6, with a tentative D call TRBD1 (6 bases). Trimming cost V 5 bases and J 10 bases, with 18 bases left between them. Germline lookup yields CDR1 SGHTA and CDR2 FQGNSA. This CDR3 spans 15 amino acids.

This clonotype showed up just a few times. The V and J genes are TRBV7-9 and TRBJ1-1; the match to TRBD1 covers 7 bases. The CDR3 runs 13 residues. Germline CDR1 and CDR2: SEHNR and FQNEAQ (reference sequence). Losses at the gene ends were 6 bases for V and 6 bases for J; bases not matched to a gene: 7. DNA for the CDR3: TGTGCCAGCAGGGAGGGGGCCCGGGCTGAAGCTTTCTTT. Translated, it gives CASREGARAEAFF.

This clonotype has a count of ten or more. This chain uses TRBV7-9 with TRBJ1-1, with no clear D. Germline values: CDR1 SEHNR, CDR2 FQNEAQ (reference sequence). Trimming removed 8 bases from V and 0 bases from J, with 7 bases in between. This CDR3 is built from 12 residues. The CDR3 here is CASDGLNTEAFF. DNA for the CDR3: TGTGCCAGCGACGGGCTGAACACTGAAGCTTTCTTT.

A few counts support this clonotype. V is TRBV20-1 and J is TRBJ2-2; the D gene could be TRBD1 or TRBD2 (5 bases each). Per the germline V gene, CDR1 is DFQATT and CDR2 is SNEGSKA (reference sequence). This CDR3 has 13 amino acids. V dropped 3 bases and J dropped 4 bases, with 9 bases sitting between them. CDR3 region: CSASDGATGELFF. DNA of the CDR3: TGCAGTGCTAGTGACGGGGCCACCGGGGAGCTGTTTTTT.